The 23 T cell receptor beta chains presented below share a single source sample, sequenced in a study of T cell changes during pregnancy in multiple sclerosis. The protocol was immunoSEQ multiplex PCR, while the TCRdb copy is restricted to in-frame clones and leaves out a portion. The profile shows about 59,000 clones, around 90% of them singletons. Sequencing was performed on peripheral blood, taken in the first trimester of pregnancy. The receptors stem from a female donor in good health, enrolled as a control in a pregnancy study.

Details on this clone: The CDR3 does not end in the conserved phenylalanine or tryptophan, so this is likely a read error. The chain uses TRBV30 and TRBJ2-4; D perhaps matches TRBD1 (6 bases). The CDR3 has 14 amino acids. V was clipped by 4 bases and J by 0 bases, with 10 bases between them. Germline CDR1 is GTSNPN and CDR2 is SVGIG (reference sequence). CDR3 sequence reads: CAWTLDRAKNIQYL. CDR3 nucleotide sequence: TGTGCCTGGACCTTGGACAGAGCCAAAAACATTCAGTACCTC.

The chain carries TRBV29-1 and TRBJ1-4; TRBD1 matches at 9 bases. This CDR3 spans 14 amino acids. Germline values: CDR1 SQVTM, CDR2 ANQGSEA. V lost 3 bases and J lost 7; bases outside the gene matches: 6. The CDR3 loop reads CSVDIQGAGEKLFF. DNA of the CDR3: TGCAGCGTTGACATACAGGGGGCGGGTGAAAAACTGTTTTTT.

The chain links TRBV7-3 to TRBJ1-2; the D gene is possibly TRBD1 (6 bases). The V end was cut by 1 base, the J end by 5 bases, with 11 bases between. Germline CDR1 and CDR2: SGHTA and FQGTGA. CDR3 length equals 14 residues. The CDR3 sequence: CASSLNTGQYGYTF. The CDR3 region has the DNA TGTGCCAGCAGCTTAAATACCGGACAGTATGGCTACACCTTC. Looking up the rest from reference TRBV7-3 and TRBJ1-2 gives the full variable domain: GAGVSQTPSNKVTEKGKYVELRCDPISGHTALYWYRQSLGQGPEFLIYFQGTGAADDSGLPNDRFFAVRPEGSVSTLKIQRTERGDSAVYLCASSLNTGQYGYTFGSGTRLTVV.

V is TRBV5-8 and J is TRBJ1-3; unclear D gene. Germline values: CDR1 SGHTS, CDR2 YDEGEE. The V end lost 4 bases, the J end lost 0 bases, and 11 bases lay between the germline ends. CDR3 length equals 15 residues. The CDR3 DNA sequence: TGTGCCAGCAGCACCCGGGTTAACTCTGGAAACACCATATATTTT. This codes for CASSTRVNSGNTIYF. Using reference TRBV5-8 and TRBJ1-3 for the parts outside the CDR3, the full variable domain is EAGVTQSPTHLIKTRGQQATLRCSPISGHTSVYWYQQALGLGLQFLLWYDEGEERNRGNFPPRFSGRQFPNYSSELNVNALELEDSALYLCASSTRVNSGNTIYFGEGSWLTVV.

This chain connects TRBV4-3 to TRBJ2-1; TRBD2 matches at 9 bases. The CDR3 is made up of 16 amino acids. Germline V lookup: CDR1 LGHNA, CDR2 YSLEER. The V gene end was trimmed by 1 base and the J gene end by 9 bases; junction bases not matched to a gene: 10. CDR3 in amino acids: CASSQGLAGRKIEQFF. The CDR3 coding sequence is TGCGCCAGCAGCCAAGGTCTAGCGGGGAGGAAGATTGAGCAGTTCTTC.

A few counts support this clone. The chain links TRBV30 to TRBJ1-1; D gene uncertain. Trimming stripped 0 bases from V and 2 bases from J, with 10 bases between. From germline, CDR1 is GTSNPN and CDR2 SVGIG (reference sequence). The CDR3 is 14 residues long. CDR3 in amino acids: CAWSVPGSNTEAFF. The CDR3, as DNA: TGTGCCTGGAGTGTACCGGGTAGTAACACTGAAGCTTTCTTT.

The genes are TRBV7-3 and TRBJ2-3; 10 nucleotides line up with TRBD2. V trimming: 5 bases; J trimming: 0 bases; junction bases outside the gene matches: 5. The CDR3 sequence is 16 residues long. Germline V gene data show CDR1 as SGHTA and CDR2 as FQGTGA. The CDR3 region has the DNA TGTGCCAGCAGCCCAGGACTAGCGGCTAGCACAGATACGCAGTATTTT. Translation: CASSPGLAASTDTQYF.

The chain recombines TRBV11-2 with TRBJ1-4, with a weak D call TRBD1 (5 bases). Deletions cut 1 base from V and 3 bases from J, with 21 bases between. Germline assignment: CDR1 SGHAT and CDR2 FQNNGV. CDR3 length: 19 amino acids. The CDR3 reads CASSLGRGGEVAANEKLFF. DNA for the CDR3: TGTGCCAGCAGCTTAGGGAGGGGAGGCGAGGTAGCAGCTAATGAAAAACTGTTTTTT.

V usage is TRBV2 and J usage is TRBJ1-2; no clear D gene. In germline, CDR1 is SNHLY, CDR2 FYNNEI. The ends were cut back, 3 bases at V and 2 bases at J, with 7 bases in the middle. CDR3 size: 13 residues. CDR3 DNA: TGTGCCAGCAGTGACGACAAGAACTATGGCTACACCTTC. This gives the protein CASSDDKNYGYTF.

The chain combines TRBV30 with TRBJ1-1; TRBD1 matches 7 bases. V was clipped by 2 bases and J by 5 bases; unmatched bases: 8. Looked up from germline, CDR1 is GTSNPN and CDR2 is SVGIG (reference sequence). The CDR3 contains 14 residues. CDR3 region: CAWSSEQGWTEAFF. In nucleotides, the CDR3 is TGTGCCTGGAGTTCAGAACAGGGGTGGACTGAAGCTTTCTTT. The whole variable domain, remainder taken from reference TRBV30 and TRBJ1-1, is SQTIHQWPATLVQPVGSPLSLECTVEGTSNPNLYWYRQAAGRGLQLLFYSVGIGQISSEVPQNLSASRPQDRQFILSSKKLLLSDSGFYLCAWSSEQGWTEAFFGQGTRLTVV.

The rearrangement links TRBV5-6 to TRBJ2-3; 9 bases map to TRBD2. CDR3 length: 15 residues. Germline V gene sequence: CDR1 SGHDT, CDR2 YYEEEE. The J segment lost 5 bases and the V segment lost 2 bases, leaving 6 bases of the junction unmatched. The CDR3 sequence is CASSFSSGGIDTQYF. In nucleotides, the CDR3 is TGTGCCAGCAGCTTTTCCAGCGGGGGGATAGATACGCAGTATTTT.

This clone was picked up a small number of times. The rearrangement links TRBV6-4 to TRBJ2-1, with a weak D call TRBD2 (6 bases). The length of the CDR3 is 14 residues. Trimming removed 2 bases at V and 7 bases at J, with 12 bases between. Germline lookup yields CDR1 MRHNA and CDR2 SNTAGT. The CDR3 DNA follows: TGTGCCAGCAGTGACATGGGGGGTGGGAATGAGCAGTTCTTC. It translates to CASSDMGGGNEQFF.

This clone was seen only once. The V gene is TRBV11-3, the J gene TRBJ2-1; D gene uncertain. Germline CDR1 is SGHNT and CDR2 is YENEEA. The CDR3 extends over 16 amino acids. V was clipped by 5 bases and J by 5 bases, with 19 bases between them. CDR3 sequence reads: CASSPRLLILDNEQFF. CDR3 coding DNA: TGTGCCAGCAGCCCCCGTTTACTAATCCTTGACAATGAGCAGTTCTTC.

The table lists this clone with a count of one. The V gene is TRBV11-3, the J gene TRBJ1-1; D is perhaps TRBD1 (6 bases). Germline values: CDR1 SGHNT, CDR2 YENEEA. V was cut by 4 bases and J by 4 bases, with 13 bases left in between. This CDR3 has 14 residues. The CDR3 sequence: CASSYADRTTEAFF. The CDR3 bases are TGTGCCAGCAGCTATGCTGACAGGACCACTGAAGCTTTCTTT.

This chain's CDR3 is CASSIQRGGKNIQYF. Written as DNA, the CDR3 is TGTGCCAGTAGTATCCAGCGGGGGGGCAAAAACATTCAGTACTTC. The chain joins TRBV19 to TRBJ2-4, with 10 nucleotides matching TRBD2. V shed 3 bases, J shed 3 bases, and the junction held 2 bases outside the gene matches. Germline assignment: CDR1 LNHDA and CDR2 SQIVND (reference sequence). This CDR3 has 15 residues.

The chain links TRBV4-2 to TRBJ2-5; 11 bases are a match to TRBD2. V lost 2 bases and J lost 5; bases outside the gene matches: 13. CDR3 length equals 18 residues. Looked up from germline, CDR1 is LGHNA and CDR2 is YNFKEQ. This CDR3 is CASSQYAGSGGAGETQYF. For the CDR3, the DNA is TGTGCCAGCAGCCAATACGCCGGTAGCGGGGGGGCGGGGGAGACCCAGTACTTC.

V is TRBV30 and J is TRBJ1-2; the D is unclear. In germline, CDR1 is GTSNPN, CDR2 SVGIG (reference sequence). This CDR3 spans 12 amino acids. V was clipped by 3 bases and J by 7 bases, with 12 bases between them. CDR3 sequence: CAWRPGGFGYTF. The CDR3 nucleotides are TGTGCCTGGAGGCCCGGCGGTTTTGGCTACACCTTC.

This clone has more than one count but fewer than ten. The gene calls are TRBV2 and TRBJ2-6, with a weak D call TRBD1 (6 bases). The CDR3 covers 13 residues. V lost 9 bases and J 4 bases, leaving 10 bases between the germline ends. CDR1 is SNHLY and CDR2 is FYNNEI in the germline V gene. The CDR3 DNA reads as TGTGCCAGAGGACAGTCCGGGGCCAACGTCCTGACTTTC. Translating gives CARGQSGANVLTF.

The chain links TRBV5-1 to TRBJ1-1; tentatively, D is TRBD1 (5 bases). Trimming removed 0 bases at V and 3 bases at J, with 9 bases between. Germline assignment: CDR1 SGHRS and CDR2 YFSETQ. The CDR3 loop spans 14 amino acids. The chain's CDR3 is CASSLAAGYTEAFF. The DNA for the CDR3 is TGCGCCAGCAGCTTGGCTGCAGGGTACACTGAAGCTTTCTTT.

A few counts support this clone. This chain connects TRBV6-1 to TRBJ2-2, with 7 bases that match TRBD2. From germline, CDR1 is MNHNS and CDR2 SASEGT. This CDR3 comprises 15 residues. Unmatched junction bases numbered 5, after V lost 1 base and J lost 6 bases. Here the CDR3 reads CASSEVGGGPGELFF. CDR3 bases: TGTGCCAGCAGTGAAGTGGGCGGGGGACCCGGGGAGCTGTTTTTT.

This clone showed up just once. V is TRBV6-1 and J is TRBJ2-5, with TRBD1 identical over 12 bases. The germline V gene encodes CDR1 MNHNS and CDR2 SASEGT. With V trimmed by 2 bases and J by 5 bases, 12 bases remained unmatched. The CDR3 is 18 amino acids. Here the CDR3 reads CASSEWVLFGTGGETQYF. As DNA, the CDR3 is TGTGCCAGCAGTGAATGGGTATTGTTTGGGACAGGGGGCGAGACCCAGTACTTC.

The chain employs TRBV5-5 and TRBJ2-7, with D perhaps TRBD1 (6 bases). The CDR3 runs to 14 residues. Germline lookup yields CDR1 SGHKS and CDR2 YYEKEE (reference sequence). V was cut by 3 bases and J by 2 bases, with 12 bases left in between. In DNA, the CDR3 is TGTGCCAGCAGCTCCGGGACACGCGCCTACGAGCAGTACTTC. It is translated as CASSSGTRAYEQYF.

The rearrangement joins TRBV5-6 to TRBJ1-2; maybe TRBD1 (6 bases). The ends were cut back, 7 bases at V and 0 bases at J, with 19 bases in the middle. Germline lookup yields CDR1 SGHDT and CDR2 YYEEEE. CDR3 length: 16 residues. The chain's CDR3 is CASQRTVLVSNYGYTF. DNA for the CDR3: TGTGCCAGCCAACGGACAGTACTAGTCTCTAACTATGGCTACACCTTC.